The clone carrying this TCR beta chain showed up just a few times. Its target is unknown. The iRepertoire nested amplicon-rescue multiplex PCR amplified TCR alpha and beta CDR3s from RNA. Tissue mRNA or PBMC total RNA, roughly 100-400 ng, went into one-step reverse transcription and amplification. Each CDR3 protein is one row after TCRdb ran MiXCR on the multiplex PCR reads. The data hold 44,000 or so distinct CDR3 sequences, with approximately 20% observed a single time. This sample is drawn from a study of glioma-infiltrating T cells. Whole-study findings and limits: Above-expected tissue-blood divergence occurred in all gliomas, most in low-grade ones. Tissue and blood shared very few CDR3 sequences.

J lost 12 bases, V lost 1 base, and 13 bases had no gene match. Germline V CDR1 and CDR2: LGHDT, YNNKEL (reference sequence). The CDR3 runs to 15 residues. The sequence was collected from a human donor with low-grade glioma or glioblastoma, undergoing nonglioma brain surgery, or in good health (not recorded which). The sample consisted of glioma tissue, nonneoplastic brain tissue, or PBMCs (not recorded which). The rearrangement links TRBV3-1 to TRBJ2-5; 8 bases agree with TRBD1. The CDR3 region is CASSQAPGQGSPKYF. CDR3 DNA sequence: TGTGCCAGCAGCCAAGCCCCTGGACAGGGCTCCCCAAAGTACTTC.